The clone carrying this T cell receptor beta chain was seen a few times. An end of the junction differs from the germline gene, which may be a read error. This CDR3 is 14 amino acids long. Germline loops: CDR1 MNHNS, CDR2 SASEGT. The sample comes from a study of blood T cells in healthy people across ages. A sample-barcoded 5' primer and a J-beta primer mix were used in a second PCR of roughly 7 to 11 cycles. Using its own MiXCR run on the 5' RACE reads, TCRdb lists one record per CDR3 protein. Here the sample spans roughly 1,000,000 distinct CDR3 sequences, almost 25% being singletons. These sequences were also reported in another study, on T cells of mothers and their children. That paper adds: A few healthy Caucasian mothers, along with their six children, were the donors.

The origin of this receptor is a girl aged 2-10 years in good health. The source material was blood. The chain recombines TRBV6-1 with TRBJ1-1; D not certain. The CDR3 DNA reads TGCGCCAGCAGTGAAGAGGGAGCGAACACTGAAGCTTTCTTT. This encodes CASSEEGANTEAFF.